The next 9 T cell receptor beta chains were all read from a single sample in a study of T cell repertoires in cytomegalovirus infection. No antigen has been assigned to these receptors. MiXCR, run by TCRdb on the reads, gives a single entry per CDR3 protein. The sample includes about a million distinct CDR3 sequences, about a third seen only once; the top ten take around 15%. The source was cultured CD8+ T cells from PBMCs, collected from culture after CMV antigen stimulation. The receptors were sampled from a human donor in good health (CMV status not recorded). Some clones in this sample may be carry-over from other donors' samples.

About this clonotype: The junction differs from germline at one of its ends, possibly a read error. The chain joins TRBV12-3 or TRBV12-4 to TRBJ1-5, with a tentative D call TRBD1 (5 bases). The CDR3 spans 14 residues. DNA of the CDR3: TGTGCCAGCAGTTTTACGGGGGGGAATCAGCCCCGGCATTTT. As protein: CASSFTGGNQPRHF.

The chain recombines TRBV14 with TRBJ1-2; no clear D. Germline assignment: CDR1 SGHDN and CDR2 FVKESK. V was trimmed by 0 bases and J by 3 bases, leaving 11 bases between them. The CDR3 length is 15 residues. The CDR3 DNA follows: TGTGCCAGCAGCCAAGAGCTAGGAACCTACTATGGCTACACCTTC. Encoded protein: CASSQELGTYYGYTF.

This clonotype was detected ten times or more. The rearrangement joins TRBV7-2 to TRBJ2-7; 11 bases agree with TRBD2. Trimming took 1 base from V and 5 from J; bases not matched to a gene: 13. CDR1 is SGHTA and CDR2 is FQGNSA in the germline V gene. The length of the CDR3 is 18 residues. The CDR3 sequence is CASSLVSWLAGGVDEQYF. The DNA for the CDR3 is TGTGCCAGCAGCTTAGTCAGCTGGCTAGCGGGGGGTGTGGACGAGCAGTACTTC.

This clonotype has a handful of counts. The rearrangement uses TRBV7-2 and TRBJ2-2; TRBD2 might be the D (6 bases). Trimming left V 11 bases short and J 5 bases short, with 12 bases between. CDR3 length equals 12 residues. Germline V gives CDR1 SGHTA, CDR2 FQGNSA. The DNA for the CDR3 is TGTGCCCTAAAGGGAGGAACCGGGGAGCTGTTTTTT. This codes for CALKGGTGELFF.

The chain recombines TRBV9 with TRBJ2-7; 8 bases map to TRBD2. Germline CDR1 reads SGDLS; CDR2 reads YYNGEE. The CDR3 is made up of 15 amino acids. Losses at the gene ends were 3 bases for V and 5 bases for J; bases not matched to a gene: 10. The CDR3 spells CASSAGLAATHEQYF. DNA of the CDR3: TGTGCCAGCAGCGCCGGACTAGCAGCGACGCACGAGCAGTACTTC.

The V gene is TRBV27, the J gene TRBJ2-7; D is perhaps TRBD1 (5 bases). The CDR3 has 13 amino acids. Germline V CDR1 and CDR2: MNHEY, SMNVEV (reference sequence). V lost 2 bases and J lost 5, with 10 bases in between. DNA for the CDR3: TGTGCCAGCAGTTTAGGGGCCACCAACGAGCAGTACTTC. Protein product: CASSLGATNEQYF.

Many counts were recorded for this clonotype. CDR3 region: CASSLVAGGFNEQFF. Written as DNA, the CDR3 is TGTGCCAGCAGCTTAGTAGCGGGGGGATTCAATGAGCAGTTCTTC. The chain is built from TRBV7-2 and TRBJ2-1; 10 positions match TRBD2. This CDR3 has 15 amino acids. The germline gives CDR1 SGHTA, CDR2 FQGNSA. The ends lost 1 base at V and 6 bases at J; junction bases unmatched: 3.

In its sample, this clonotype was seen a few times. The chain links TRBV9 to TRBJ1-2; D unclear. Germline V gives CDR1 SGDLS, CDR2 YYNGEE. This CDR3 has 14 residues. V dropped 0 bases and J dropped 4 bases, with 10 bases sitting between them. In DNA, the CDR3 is TGTGCCAGCAGCGTAGGAGGAAACGGCTATGGCTACACCTTC. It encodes CASSVGGNGYGYTF. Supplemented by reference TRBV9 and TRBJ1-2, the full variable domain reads DSGVTQTPKHLITATGQRVTLRCSPRSGDLSVYWYQQSLDQGLQFLIQYYNGEERAKGNILERFSAQQFPDLHSELNLSSLELGDSALYFCASSVGGNGYGYTFGSGTRLTVV.

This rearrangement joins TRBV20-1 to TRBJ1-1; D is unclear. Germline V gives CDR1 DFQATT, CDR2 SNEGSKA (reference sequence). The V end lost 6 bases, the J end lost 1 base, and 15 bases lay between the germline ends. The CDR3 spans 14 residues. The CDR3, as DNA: TGCAGTGCACGACCGGGATCTGGGAACACTGAAGCTTTCTTT. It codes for CSARPGSGNTEAFF.